This T cell receptor (beta chain) was sequenced during a study of OX40 agonist ivuxolimab in advanced cancers. About the investigation overall: Ivuxolimab was a fully human IgG2 agonistic monoclonal antibody targeting the costimulatory receptor OX40 (CD134). Intravenous ivuxolimab was administered to patients every 2 weeks at six dose levels: 0.01, 0.1, 0.3, 1.5, 3 and 10 mg/kg. Of the approximately 53 patients in dose escalation, 19 had hepatocellular carcinoma, about 15 had melanoma, 9 had renal cell carcinoma and 9 had head and neck cancer. In the dose-escalation cohort, 70% to 90% of patients were male, and the mean age was 60 years with a range of about 23 to 79. Prior anti-PD-1, anti-PD-L1 or anti-CTLA-4 therapy was permitted, and about two fifths of dose-escalation patients had received checkpoint inhibitors. Partial responses were achieved by three dose-escalation patients, of whom one had hepatocellular carcinoma and two had cutaneous melanoma. The purpose of peripheral TCRbeta sequencing was to test whether ivuxolimab changed TCR sequence diversity and led to clonal T-cell expansion. The paper covers the monotherapy dose-escalation part of the phase I ivuxolimab trial, which included N ≈ 50 patients. Study-wide findings and limitations: After ivuxolimab, more expanded clones were found on average in CD8+ T cells than in CD4+ T cells. In the 0.1-3.0 mg/kg groups, partial responders were among the patients with the lowest normalized peripheral clonal expansion, particularly in CD8+ T cells. At doses of 0.1 to 3.0 mg/kg, clonal expansion of both CD4+ and CD8+ T cells in blood was seen between baseline and week 6. Antigen specificity was not determined for the clonally expanded peripheral T cells. Low levels of normalized T-cell clonal expansion were also seen in some nonresponding patients.

Sequences SGHRS (CDR1) and YFSETQ (CDR2) are obtained from the germline V gene. CDR3 length: 15 amino acids, cysteine to phenylalanine. CDR3 DNA only is kept here, 45 bases in frame from base 1. V is clipped by 0 bases and J by 0 bases, and the sequence between their germline boundaries is 8 bases long. To sequence the TCRbeta CDR3 region, genomic DNA was isolated from the sorted cells. The immunoSEQ Assay was used for sequencing of TCRbeta CDR3 regions. TCRdb's version of the immuneACCESS table is confined to in-frame rearrangements and falls short of the full clone set. An unresolved V gene accounts for under half of the shortfall where checked; the remainder is of unknown origin. The sample data list 45,000 to 65,000 clones, and roughly 86% of these were observed just once. Under 8% of the sample lies in the top ten. As concerns this clone: This clone's antigen is unknown. Within one base of it there is no much larger clone, and no base qualities were kept.

The trial excluded patients who had a history of autoimmune disease or were on systemic immunosuppression. Peripheral blood for TCR sequencing was collected from all dose cohorts at baseline, on cycle 4 day 1, and on cycle 7 day 1. Samples were obtained from an open-label, multicenter, first-in-human phase I dose-escalation trial of ivuxolimab. Adults with locally advanced or metastatic head and neck squamous cell, hepatocellular, melanoma or renal cell carcinoma were enrolled in the trial. CD4+ and CD8+ T cells were sorted separately from peripheral blood before TCR sequencing. The chain links TRBV5-1 with TRBJ2-3; too little of a D gene remains to name it. The sample consisted of CD4+ or CD8+ T cells sorted from blood, taken in a trial of the OX40 agonist ivuxolimab. The clonotype was recovered from an adult with an advanced solid tumor such as melanoma, head and neck, liver or kidney cancer. DNA sequence: TGCGCCAGCAGCTTGGAGAGTGCTAGCACAGATACGCAGTATTTT. Its protein product is CASSLESASTDTQYF.